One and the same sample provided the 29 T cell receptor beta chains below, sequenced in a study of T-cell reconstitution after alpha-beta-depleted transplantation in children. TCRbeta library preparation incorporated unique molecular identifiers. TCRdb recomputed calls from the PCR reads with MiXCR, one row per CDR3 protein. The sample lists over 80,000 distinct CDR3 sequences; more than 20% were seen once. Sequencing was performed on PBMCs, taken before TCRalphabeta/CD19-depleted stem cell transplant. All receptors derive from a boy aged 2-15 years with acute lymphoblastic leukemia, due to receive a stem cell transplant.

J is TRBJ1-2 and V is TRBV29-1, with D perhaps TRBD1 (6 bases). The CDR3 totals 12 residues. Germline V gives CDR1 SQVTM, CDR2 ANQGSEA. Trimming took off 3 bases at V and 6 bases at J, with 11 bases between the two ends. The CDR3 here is CSVDGQGHGYTF. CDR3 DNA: TGCAGCGTTGATGGGCAGGGGCATGGCTACACCTTC.

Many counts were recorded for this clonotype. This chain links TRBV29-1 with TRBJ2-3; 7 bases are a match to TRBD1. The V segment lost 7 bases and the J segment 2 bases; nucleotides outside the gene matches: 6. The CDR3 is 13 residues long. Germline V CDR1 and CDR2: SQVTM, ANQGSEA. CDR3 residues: CSALGQFTDTQYF. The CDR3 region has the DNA TGCAGCGCTCTGGGACAGTTCACAGATACGCAGTATTTT.

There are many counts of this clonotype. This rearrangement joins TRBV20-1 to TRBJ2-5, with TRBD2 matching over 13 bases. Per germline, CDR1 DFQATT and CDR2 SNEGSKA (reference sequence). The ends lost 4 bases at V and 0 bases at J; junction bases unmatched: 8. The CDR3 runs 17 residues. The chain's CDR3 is CSANPVGTSGDQETQYF. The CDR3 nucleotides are TGCAGTGCTAATCCCGTAGGGACTAGCGGGGACCAAGAGACCCAGTACTTC.

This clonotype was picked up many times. The CDR3: CASLGTSGGYNEQFF. CDR3 DNA sequence: TGCGCCAGCTTAGGGACTAGCGGGGGGTACAATGAGCAGTTCTTC. The J gene is TRBJ2-1, the V gene TRBV4-1; TRBD2 matches at 15 bases. Germline CDR1 reads MGHRA; CDR2 reads YSYEKL. The V segment lost 8 bases and the J segment 4 bases; nucleotides outside the gene matches: 3. The length of the CDR3 is 15 residues.

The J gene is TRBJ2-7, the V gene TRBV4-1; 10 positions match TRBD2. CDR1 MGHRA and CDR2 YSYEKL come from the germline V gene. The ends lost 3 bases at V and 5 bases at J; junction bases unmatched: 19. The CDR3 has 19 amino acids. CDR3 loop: CASSHANLGLAEGPNEQYF. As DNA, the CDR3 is TGCGCCAGCAGCCATGCCAACCTCGGACTAGCGGAGGGGCCCAACGAGCAGTACTTC.

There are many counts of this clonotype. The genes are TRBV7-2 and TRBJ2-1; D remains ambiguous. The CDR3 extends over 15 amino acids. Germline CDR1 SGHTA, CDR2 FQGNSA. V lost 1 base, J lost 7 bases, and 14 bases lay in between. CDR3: CASSLGGWPPNEQFF. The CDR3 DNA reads TGTGCCAGCAGCTTAGGTGGCTGGCCCCCAAATGAGCAGTTCTTC. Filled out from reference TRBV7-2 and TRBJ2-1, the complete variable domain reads GAGVSQSPSNKVTEKGKDVELRCDPISGHTALYWYRQSLGQGLEFLIYFQGNSAPDKSGLPSDRFSAERTGGSVSTLTIQRTQQEDSAVYLCASSLGGWPPNEQFFGPGTRLTVL.

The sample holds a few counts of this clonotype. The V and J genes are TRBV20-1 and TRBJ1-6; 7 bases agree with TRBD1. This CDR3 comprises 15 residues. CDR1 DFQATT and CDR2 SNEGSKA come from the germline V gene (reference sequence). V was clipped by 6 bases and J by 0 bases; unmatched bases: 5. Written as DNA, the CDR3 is TGCAGTGCAAACAGGGGCGTCTCCTATAATTCACCCCTCCACTTT. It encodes CSANRGVSYNSPLHF.

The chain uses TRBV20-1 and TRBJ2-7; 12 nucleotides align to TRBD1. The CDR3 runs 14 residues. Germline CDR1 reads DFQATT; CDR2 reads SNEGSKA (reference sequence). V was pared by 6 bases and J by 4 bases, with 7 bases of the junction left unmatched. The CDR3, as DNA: TGCAGTGCGTCCGGGACAGGGGGCGCATACGAGCAGTACTTC. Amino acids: CSASGTGGAYEQYF.

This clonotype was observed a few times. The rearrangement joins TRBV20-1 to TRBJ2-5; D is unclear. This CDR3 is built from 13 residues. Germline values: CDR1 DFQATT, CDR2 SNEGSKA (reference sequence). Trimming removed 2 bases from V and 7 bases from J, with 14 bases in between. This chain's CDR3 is CSARSDIVRTQYF. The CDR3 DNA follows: TGCAGTGCTAGAAGTGACATCGTACGGACCCAGTACTTC.

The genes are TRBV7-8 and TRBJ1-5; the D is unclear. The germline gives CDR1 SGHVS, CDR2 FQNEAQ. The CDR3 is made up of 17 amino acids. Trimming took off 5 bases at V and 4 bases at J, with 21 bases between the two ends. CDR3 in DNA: TGTGCCAGCAGCCCTCGCACGAGCACTAGCTTAAATCAGCCCCAGCATTTT. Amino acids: CASSPRTSTSLNQPQHF.

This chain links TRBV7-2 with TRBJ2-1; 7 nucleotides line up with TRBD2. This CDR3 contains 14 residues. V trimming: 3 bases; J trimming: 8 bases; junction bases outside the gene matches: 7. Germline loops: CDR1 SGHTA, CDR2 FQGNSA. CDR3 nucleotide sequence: TGTGCCAGCAGCTTCGGCGGGAGAGCAGATGAGCAGTTCTTC. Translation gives CASSFGGRADEQFF.

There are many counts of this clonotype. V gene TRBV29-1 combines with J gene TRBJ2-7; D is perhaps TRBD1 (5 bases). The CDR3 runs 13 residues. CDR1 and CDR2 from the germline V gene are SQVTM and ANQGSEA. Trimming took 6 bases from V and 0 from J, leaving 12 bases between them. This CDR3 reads CSVLTTVSYEQYF. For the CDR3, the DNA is TGCAGCGTCCTCACGACAGTCTCCTACGAGCAGTACTTC.

The CDR3 DNA is TGCAGCGTTGACCCCGAAAACACTAGCGGAGGGACCAATGAGCAGTTCTTC. Protein product: CSVDPENTSGGTNEQFF. The V and J genes are TRBV29-1 and TRBJ2-1, with 8 bases aligning to TRBD2. Germline V gene sequence: CDR1 SQVTM, CDR2 ANQGSEA. The CDR3 consists of 17 residues. J gave up 6 bases and V 3 bases, and 16 bases lay outside the gene matches.

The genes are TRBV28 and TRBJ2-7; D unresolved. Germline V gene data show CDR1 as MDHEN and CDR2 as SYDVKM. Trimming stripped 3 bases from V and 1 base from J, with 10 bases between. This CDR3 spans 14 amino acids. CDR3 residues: CASSLRGPSYEQYF. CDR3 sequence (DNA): TGTGCCAGCAGTTTGAGAGGACCTTCCTACGAGCAGTACTTC.

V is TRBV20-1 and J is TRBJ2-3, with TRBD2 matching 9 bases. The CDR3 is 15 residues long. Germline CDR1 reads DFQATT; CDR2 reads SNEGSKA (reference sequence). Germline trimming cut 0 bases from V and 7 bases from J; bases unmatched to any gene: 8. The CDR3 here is CSARDGAGGPYTQYF. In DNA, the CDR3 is TGCAGTGCTAGAGATGGGGCGGGAGGGCCGTATACGCAGTATTTT.

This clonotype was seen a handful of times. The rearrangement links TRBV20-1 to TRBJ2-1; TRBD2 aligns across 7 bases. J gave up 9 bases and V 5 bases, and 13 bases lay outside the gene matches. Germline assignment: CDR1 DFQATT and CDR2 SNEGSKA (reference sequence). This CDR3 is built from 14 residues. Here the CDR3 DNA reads TGCAGTGCTCAGTCTAGCGGAGGGGCAGCTGAGCAGTTCTTC. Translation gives CSAQSSGGAAEQFF.

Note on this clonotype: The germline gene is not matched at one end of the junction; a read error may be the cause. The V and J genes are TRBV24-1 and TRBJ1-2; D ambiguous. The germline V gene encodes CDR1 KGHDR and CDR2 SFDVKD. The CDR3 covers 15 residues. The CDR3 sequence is CATGDLATVNYGYTF. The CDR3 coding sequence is TGTGCCACCGGTGATTTGGCGACTGTAAACTATGGCTACACCTTC.

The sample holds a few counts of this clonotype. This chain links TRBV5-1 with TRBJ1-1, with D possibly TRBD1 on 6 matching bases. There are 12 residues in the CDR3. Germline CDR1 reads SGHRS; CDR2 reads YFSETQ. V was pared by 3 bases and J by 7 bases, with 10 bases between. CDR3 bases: TGCGCCAGCAGCTACGACAGGTATGAAGCTTTCTTT. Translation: CASSYDRYEAFF.

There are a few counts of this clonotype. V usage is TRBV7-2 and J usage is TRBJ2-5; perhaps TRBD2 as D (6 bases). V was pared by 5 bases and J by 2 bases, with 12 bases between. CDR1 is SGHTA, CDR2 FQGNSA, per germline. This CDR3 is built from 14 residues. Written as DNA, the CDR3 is TGTGCCAGCAGCGATCCGGGACTGCAAGAGACCCAGTACTTC. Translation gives CASSDPGLQETQYF. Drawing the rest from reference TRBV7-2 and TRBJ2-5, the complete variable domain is GAGVSQSPSNKVTEKGKDVELRCDPISGHTALYWYRQSLGQGLEFLIYFQGNSAPDKSGLPSDRFSAERTGGSVSTLTIQRTQQEDSAVYLCASSDPGLQETQYFGPGTRLLVL.

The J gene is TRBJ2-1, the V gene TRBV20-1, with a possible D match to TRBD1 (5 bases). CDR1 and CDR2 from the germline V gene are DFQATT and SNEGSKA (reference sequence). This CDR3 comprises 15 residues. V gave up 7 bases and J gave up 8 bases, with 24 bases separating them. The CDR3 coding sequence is TGCAGTGGTGTTTTAAGGCTAGGGGCCTGGGATGAGCAGTTCTTC. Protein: CSGVLRLGAWDEQFF.

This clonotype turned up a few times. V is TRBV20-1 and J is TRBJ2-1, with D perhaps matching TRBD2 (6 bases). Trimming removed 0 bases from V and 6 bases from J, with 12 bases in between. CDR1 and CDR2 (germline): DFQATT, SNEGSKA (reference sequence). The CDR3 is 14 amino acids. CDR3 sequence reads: CSARDSGGINEQFF. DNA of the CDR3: TGCAGTGCTAGAGACAGCGGAGGGATCAATGAGCAGTTCTTC.

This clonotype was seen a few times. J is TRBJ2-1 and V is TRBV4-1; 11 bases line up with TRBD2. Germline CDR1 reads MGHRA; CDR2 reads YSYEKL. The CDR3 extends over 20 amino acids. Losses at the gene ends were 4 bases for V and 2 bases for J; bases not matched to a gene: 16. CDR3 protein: CASSLSPGTSGGAPYNEQFF. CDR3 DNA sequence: TGCGCCAGCAGCCTCTCGCCCGGGACTAGCGGAGGGGCTCCCTACAATGAGCAGTTCTTC.

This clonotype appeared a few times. The CDR3: CASSSFGHRGGSPLHF. For the CDR3, the DNA is TGTGCCAGCAGTTCGTTTGGTCACAGGGGAGGTTCACCCCTCCACTTT. The genes are TRBV12-3 or TRBV12-4 and TRBJ1-6, with 7 bases fitting TRBD1. The length of the CDR3 is 16 residues. Trimming cost V 4 bases and J 9 bases; bases outside gene matches: 12.

The CDR3 loop reads CASSLTSGSADTQYF. The CDR3 DNA sequence: TGTGCCAGCAGCCTGACTAGCGGGAGTGCAGATACGCAGTATTTT. The rearrangement links TRBV11-3 to TRBJ2-3; 12 bases align to TRBD2. Germline-derived CDR1 and CDR2 are SGHNT and YENEEA. Germline trimming cut 5 bases from V and 4 bases from J; bases unmatched to any gene: 4. The CDR3 contains 15 residues.

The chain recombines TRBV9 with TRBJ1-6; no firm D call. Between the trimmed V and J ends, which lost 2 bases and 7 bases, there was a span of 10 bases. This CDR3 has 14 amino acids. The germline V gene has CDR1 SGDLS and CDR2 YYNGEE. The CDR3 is CASSVEQKNSPLHF. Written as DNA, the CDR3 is TGTGCCAGCAGCGTTGAACAGAAGAATTCACCCCTCCACTTT.

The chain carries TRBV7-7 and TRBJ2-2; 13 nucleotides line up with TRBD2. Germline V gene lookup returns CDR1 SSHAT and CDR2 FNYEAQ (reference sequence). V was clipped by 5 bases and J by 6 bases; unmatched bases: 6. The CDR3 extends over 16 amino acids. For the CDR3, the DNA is TGTGCCAGCAGCCCGCAGGGACTAGCGGGATCCGGGGAGCTGTTTTTT. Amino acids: CASSPQGLAGSGELFF. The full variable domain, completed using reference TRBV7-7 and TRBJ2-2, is GAGVSQSPRYKVTKRGQDVTLRCDPISSHATLYWYQQALGQGPEFLTYFNYEAQPDKSGLPSDRFSAERPEGSISTLTIQRTEQRDSAMYRCASSPQGLAGSGELFFGEGSRLTVL.

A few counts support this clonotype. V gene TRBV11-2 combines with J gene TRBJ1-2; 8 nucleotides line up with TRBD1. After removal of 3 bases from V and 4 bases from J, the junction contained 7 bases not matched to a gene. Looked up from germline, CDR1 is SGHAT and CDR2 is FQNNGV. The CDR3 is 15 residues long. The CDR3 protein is CASSFDRGSGYGYTF. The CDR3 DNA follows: TGTGCCAGCAGCTTTGACAGGGGTTCGGGCTATGGCTACACCTTC. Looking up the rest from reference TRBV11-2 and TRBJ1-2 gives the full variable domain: EAGVAQSPRYKIIEKRQSVAFWCNPISGHATLYWYQQILGQGPKLLIQFQNNGVVDDSQLPKDRFSAERLKGVDSTLKIQPAKLEDSAVYLCASSFDRGSGYGYTFGSGTRLTVV.

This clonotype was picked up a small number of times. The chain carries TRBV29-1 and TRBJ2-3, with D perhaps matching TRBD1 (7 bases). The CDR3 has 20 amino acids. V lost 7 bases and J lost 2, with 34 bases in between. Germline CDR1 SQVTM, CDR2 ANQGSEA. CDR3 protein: CSAAGGFVAELGKNTDTQYF. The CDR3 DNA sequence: TGCAGCGCCGCAGGGGGTTTCGTAGCGGAGCTGGGAAAAAACACAGATACGCAGTATTTT.

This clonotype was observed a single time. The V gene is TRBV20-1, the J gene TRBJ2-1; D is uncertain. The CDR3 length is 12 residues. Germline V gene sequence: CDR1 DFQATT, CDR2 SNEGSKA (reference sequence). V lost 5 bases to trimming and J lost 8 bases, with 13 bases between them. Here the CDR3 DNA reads TGCAGTGCTCTCTATTTGCGTGATGAGCAGTTCTTC. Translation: CSALYLRDEQFF.